Given below is one T cell receptor (beta chain) in context. Its antigen is currently unknown. The method was immunoSEQ multiplex PCR; TCRdb's version includes in-frame clones alone and lacks a portion of them. Of over 950,000 clones listed, 60% to 80% are singletons. Germline V gene lookup returns CDR1 SEHNR and CDR2 FQNEAQ (reference sequence). This CDR3 is 14 amino acids long. Trimming took off 5 bases at V and 0 bases at J, with 8 bases between the two ends. This entry comes from a study of shared clonotypes between healthy human individuals. Study summary: The people who gave samples were a couple of women and three men aged 18 to 49.

A CD45RA+ naive subset and a CD45RA-negative memory subset were split from CD4+ cells. Study-wide findings and caveats: Donor scarcity curtailed the genetic and exposure-history diversity represented herein. When compared with the clonotypes that were shared by all four sorted-subset donors, the non-shared clonotypes turned out to have lower generation probabilities.

The gene calls are TRBV7-9 and TRBJ2-4; D assignment may be TRBD1 or TRBD2 (6 bases each). This receptor was taken from a man younger than 30 in good health. Some clones in this sample may be carry-over from other donors' samples. Sequences were obtained from memory CD4+ T cells from PBMCs. Regarding subset: CD45RA-negative fraction. The CDR3 DNA reads TGTGCCAGCAGCGAGGGGGGAGCCAAAAACATTCAGTACTTC. This gives the protein CASSEGGAKNIQYF.